The clone carrying this T cell receptor beta chain has only a few counts. Its antigen is currently unknown. Trimming cost V 1 base and J 6 bases, with 4 bases left between them. CDR1 KGHSH and CDR2 LQKENI come from the germline V gene. The CDR3 spans 12 residues. This record belongs to a study of cytomegalovirus exposure and HLA in healthy donors. General study points: Altogether, some 170 TCR beta chains were recorded as cytomegalovirus-associated. Most of the TCR beta V segments (in an earlier analysis) were productive either about 87% or about 30% of the time. The authors later linked a missense DCLRE1C variant to TCR beta V- and J-gene trimming. In vitro data verified a few CMV-associated chains as specific for CMV antigens.

PCR was performed using 60 Vbeta and 13 Jbeta primers. Using immunoSEQ multiplex PCR, the repertoire was profiled, and TCRdb retains in-frame clones only, with some absent. The table includes some 120,000 clones, about 68% detected once. V and J are TRBV18 and TRBJ2-1; D remains unclear. The origin of this receptor is a woman between 35 and 50 years old in good health and CMV-seropositive. Sequenced: PBMCs. The chain's CDR3 is CASSPQSNEQFF. CDR3 coding DNA: TGTGCCAGCTCACCACAGAGCAATGAGCAGTTCTTC.